These 9 T cell receptor beta chains originate from one sample sequenced in a study of cytomegalovirus exposure and HLA in healthy donors. The PCR employed 60 Vbeta primers together with 13 Jbeta primers. The protocol was immunoSEQ multiplex PCR, while the TCRdb copy is restricted to in-frame clones and leaves out a portion. This table holds 100,000 or so clones, less than 75% found once. Sequenced: PBMCs. The receptor source for this set is a woman between 25 and 40 years old in good health and CMV-seropositive.

This chain uses TRBV7-2 with TRBJ1-2; D call uncertain. The CDR3 has 15 residues. The V gene lost 1 base and the J gene lost 7 bases, with 16 bases spanning the gap. Germline loops: CDR1 SGHTA, CDR2 FQGNSA. CDR3 DNA: TGTGCCAGCAGCTTAGTTTCGGGAAAGGTCAGTGGCTACACCTTC. This gives the protein CASSLVSGKVSGYTF.

To note about this clone: A read error may account for a junction end that differs from germline. The J gene is TRBJ1-2, the V gene TRBV6-1; 8 bases match TRBD1. This CDR3 is 11 amino acids long. Germline V gives CDR1 MNHNS, CDR2 SASEGT. This CDR3 is CARRGPNGYTF. Written as DNA, the CDR3 is TGTGCCCGCAGGGGGCCGAATGGCTACACCTTC.

This clone has only a few counts. The chain is built from TRBV19 and TRBJ2-3; TRBD2 might be the D (6 bases). Germline CDR1 reads LNHDA; CDR2 reads SQIVND (reference sequence). The V gene lost 4 bases and the J gene lost 2 bases, with 13 bases spanning the gap. This CDR3 has 15 amino acids. The CDR3 loop reads CASSNSGSITDTQYF. The CDR3 nucleotides are TGTGCCAGTAGTAACTCCGGGAGCATCACAGATACGCAGTATTTT. Together with reference TRBV19 and TRBJ2-3, the CDR3 gives the full variable domain: DGGITQSPKYLFRKEGQNVTLSCEQNLNHDAMYWYRQDPGQGLRLIYYSQIVNDFQKGDIAEGYSVSREKKESFPLTVTSAQKNPTAFYLCASSNSGSITDTQYFGPGTRLTVL.

The gene calls are TRBV7-3 and TRBJ1-1; 7 nucleotides match TRBD1. There are 14 residues in the CDR3. Losses at the gene ends were 2 bases for V and 7 bases for J; bases not matched to a gene: 7. Germline V CDR1 and CDR2: SGHTA, FQGTGA. CDR3 in amino acids: CASSLSTGVGEAFF. The CDR3 bases are TGTGCCAGCAGCTTATCTACAGGGGTCGGTGAAGCTTTCTTT.

This clone was seen more than once but under ten times. This chain uses TRBV19 with TRBJ2-1; 10 nucleotides align to TRBD2. This CDR3 is 19 amino acids long. The ends lost 4 bases at V and 2 bases at J; junction bases unmatched: 14. Germline assignment: CDR1 LNHDA and CDR2 SQIVND (reference sequence). DNA for the CDR3: TGTGCCAGTAGTAAATCCCCCCCTAGCGGGGGTACCACCTACAATGAGCAGTTCTTC. Translating it yields CASSKSPPSGGTTYNEQFF.

The V and J genes are TRBV15 and TRBJ2-1, with TRBD1 matching over 10 bases. This CDR3 has 15 residues. Germline CDR1 LNHNV, CDR2 YYDKDF (reference sequence). With V trimmed by 3 bases and J by 9 bases, 8 bases remained unmatched. CDR3 in DNA: TGTGCCACCAGCAGGGGCGGGGGACAGGGGAGTGAGCAGTTCTTC. It yields the protein CATSRGGGQGSEQFF. Together with reference TRBV15 and TRBJ2-1, the CDR3 gives the full variable domain: DAMVIQNPRYQVTQFGKPVTLSCSQTLNHNVMYWYQQKSSQAPKLLFHYYDKDFNNEADTPDNFQSRRPNTSFCFLDIRSPGLGDTAMYLCATSRGGGQGSEQFFGPGTRLTVL.

The V call is TRBV6-5, the J call TRBJ2-2; D is possibly TRBD2 (5 bases). Germline lookup yields CDR1 MNHEY and CDR2 SVGAGI. The CDR3 totals 14 residues. Trimming shortened V by 7 bases and J by 4 bases, and 13 bases separated the two germline ends. CDR3 in DNA: TGTGCCAGCAAAGGAGGAGCGAGCACCGGGGAGCTGTTTTTT. Amino acids: CASKGGASTGELFF.

The chain carries TRBV5-5 and TRBJ1-2, with D perhaps TRBD1 (6 bases). Trimming removed 2 bases from V and 4 bases from J, with 15 bases in between. From germline, CDR1 is SGHKS and CDR2 YYEKEE (reference sequence). The length of the CDR3 is 15 residues. The CDR3 is CASSFRQVQSYGYTF. CDR3 DNA: TGTGCCAGCAGCTTCAGACAGGTTCAGAGCTATGGCTACACCTTC.

CDR3 protein: CASSSKQGAIGETQYF. The CDR3 coding sequence is TGCGCCAGCAGCTCGAAACAGGGGGCGATTGGAGAGACCCAGTACTTC. The chain combines TRBV5-1 with TRBJ2-5; 9 bases fit TRBD1. Germline V gene sequence: CDR1 SGHRS, CDR2 YFSETQ. This CDR3 comprises 16 residues. V gave up 3 bases and J gave up 4 bases; unmatched junction bases: 10.